These 7 T cell receptor beta chains originate from one sample sequenced in a study of identical twins. From the 5' RACE reads, TCRdb called clonotypes with MiXCR, one entry per CDR3 protein. The repertoire holds about 790,000 distinct CDR3 sequences, 15% to 20% seen once, with about an eighth in the top ten. These data also formed part of another study, on T cells expressing NK-cell markers.

Material: PBMCs. All receptors derive from a woman between 18 and 29 years old in good health.

The chain carries TRBV7-9 and TRBJ2-1, with D perhaps TRBD1 or TRBD2 (5 bases each). Trimming took 6 bases from V and 6 from J, leaving 12 bases between them. The CDR3 spans 13 residues. Germline V CDR1 and CDR2: SEHNR, FQNEAQ (reference sequence). CDR3 in amino acids: CASSWTRGNEQFF. In DNA form, the CDR3 reads TGTGCCAGCAGTTGGACGAGGGGCAATGAGCAGTTCTTC.

Only a few counts were recorded for this clonotype. The chain couples TRBV6-2 or TRBV6-3 to TRBJ1-2, with TRBD1 identical over 8 bases. The CDR3 has 14 residues. V dropped 2 bases and J dropped 4; count of bases not matched to a gene: 3. Germline V gives CDR1 MNHEY, CDR2 SVGEGT. CDR3 nucleotide sequence: TGTGCCAGCAGTTACCTGGGACAGGTCTATGGCTACACCTTC. It yields the protein CASSYLGQVYGYTF.

This clonotype was seen only a few times. The chain links TRBV4-1 to TRBJ2-1; D gene uncertain. The ends were cut back, 1 base at V and 0 bases at J, with 10 bases in the middle. Germline CDR1 reads MGHRA; CDR2 reads YSYEKL. The CDR3 contains 16 residues. The CDR3: CASSQGPQSSYNEQFF. Written as DNA, the CDR3 is TGCGCCAGCAGCCAAGGACCCCAGAGCTCCTACAATGAGCAGTTCTTC.

In this sample, this clonotype turned up a few times. The chain uses TRBV10-3 and TRBJ2-5; a weak D match, TRBD2 (6 bases). The V end lost 6 bases, the J end lost 5 bases, and 13 bases lay between the germline ends. This CDR3 contains 13 residues. The germline V gene encodes CDR1 ENHRY and CDR2 SYGVKD. The CDR3: CAISLAERETQYF. CDR3 DNA: TGTGCCATCAGCTTAGCGGAAAGGGAGACCCAGTACTTC.

Only a few counts were recorded for this clonotype. The gene calls are TRBV7-9 and TRBJ2-7, with D maybe TRBD1 (6 bases). The CDR3 sequence is 12 residues long. Trimming stripped 6 bases from V and 7 bases from J, with 13 bases between. CDR1 and CDR2 (germline): SEHNR, FQNEAQ (reference sequence). This CDR3 reads CASRLDSSEQYF. Written as DNA, the CDR3 is TGTGCCAGCAGACTGGACAGTTCGGAGCAGTACTTC. Full variable domain (missing parts from reference TRBV7-9 and TRBJ2-7): DTGVSQNPRHKITKRGQNVTFRCDPISEHNRLYWYRQTLGQGPEFLTYFQNEAQLEKSRLLSDRFSAERPKGSFSTLEIQRTEQGDSAMYLCASRLDSSEQYFGPGTRLTVT.

This clonotype appeared a few times. This rearrangement joins TRBV12-3 or TRBV12-4 to TRBJ2-7; D possibly corresponds to TRBD2 (6 bases). Trimming removed 5 bases at V and 6 bases at J, with 8 bases between. This CDR3 comprises 11 residues. The CDR3 sequence is CASSGTSEQYF. The DNA of the CDR3 is TGTGCCAGCAGTGGGACTTCCGAGCAGTACTTC.

This clonotype appeared many times. The chain joins TRBV29-1 to TRBJ2-2; D perhaps matches TRBD2 (6 bases). Germline V lookup: CDR1 SQVTM, CDR2 ANQGSEA. This CDR3 comprises 14 residues. The CDR3 reads CRGEEGDRSGELFF. CDR3 nucleotide sequence: TGCAGAGGAGAGGAGGGTGATAGGTCCGGGGAGCTGTTTTTT.